This record looks at one T cell receptor beta chain sequence and its context. J lost 2 bases, V lost 4 bases, and 3 bases had no gene match. CDR1 is ENHRY and CDR2 is SYGVKD in the germline V gene. This CDR3 region has 14 residues. The data are from a study of T-cell memory formation after mild COVID-19. Each CDR3 protein is one row after TCRdb ran MiXCR on the 5' RACE reads. The sample contains 450,000 to 700,000 distinct CDR3 sequences, 15% to 20% of which appear only once. The rearrangement uses TRBV10-3 and TRBJ2-7, with 9 bases fitting TRBD2. This receptor was taken from an adult woman who had mild COVID-19 (a few samples of this study predate the infection). Cell type and time point are not known. The sample comprised PBMCs or a T cell subset sorted from them (not recorded which). The CDR3 DNA sequence: TGTGCCATCAGTGGTAGCGGGGGTCCCTACGAGCAGTACTTC. Translating gives CAISGSGGPYEQYF.